These 22 T cell receptor beta chains were all obtained from the same sample, sequenced in a study of graft-versus-host responses after intestinal transplantation (dated by TCRdb to 2020 to 2023). The library was prepared using the immunoSEQ multiplex PCR assay. The table comes from immuneACCESS by way of TCRdb, which keeps in-frame sequences with V and J called. Part of the clones is missing from these tables; in studies checked, under half for an unresolved V gene and the rest for unknown reasons. Across this sample there are roughly 120,000 clones, with more than 85% seen only once. Together, the top ten hold 0.95% to 1.5% of the sample. Explained via the paper, the time point label denotes: cells obtained before transplantation from donor or recipient. No antigen is known for these receptors. The sequencing here drew on unstimulated CD8+ T cells sorted from spleen or lymph node cells, taken before transplant. The receptors shown here come from a human donor who was the organ donor for an intestinal transplant.

The chain joins TRBV18 to TRBJ2-7; D possibly uses TRBD1 or TRBD2 (6 bases each). CDR3 length equals 13 residues. Trimming took 2 bases from V and 5 from J, leaving 10 bases between them. Germline-derived CDR1 and CDR2 are KGHSH and LQKENI. The DNA for the CDR3 is TGTGCCAGCTCACCAACCGGGGGCCACGAGCAGTACTTC. It encodes CASSPTGGHEQYF.

The chain combines TRBV7-2 with TRBJ1-2, with a possible D match to TRBD1 (6 bases). V was cut by 2 bases and J by 4 bases, with 17 bases left in between. This CDR3 contains 16 residues. From germline, CDR1 is SGHTA and CDR2 FQGNSA. In DNA form, the CDR3 reads TGTGCCAGCAGCTTACCCGCACGACAGGCGTTCTATGGCTACACCTTC. This sequence encodes CASSLPARQAFYGYTF.

The chain combines TRBV28 with TRBJ2-5; D possibly corresponds to TRBD2 (7 bases). The V gene lost 2 bases and the J gene lost 4 bases, with 8 bases spanning the gap. In germline, CDR1 is MDHEN, CDR2 SYDVKM. The CDR3 runs to 13 residues. Here the CDR3 reads CASSLRGGETQYF. The CDR3 coding sequence is TGTGCCAGCAGTTTAAGGGGGGGAGAGACCCAGTACTTC.

V gene TRBV28 combines with J gene TRBJ1-1; 8 positions match TRBD1. Germline CDR1 reads MDHEN; CDR2 reads SYDVKM. The CDR3 length is 15 residues. V lost 1 base to trimming and J lost 3 bases; unmatched junction nucleotides: 4. CDR3 sequence (DNA): TGTGCCAGCAGTTTATCTGGGGACAGGCACACTGAAGCTTTCTTT. It encodes CASSLSGDRHTEAFF. Full variable domain (rest looked up from reference TRBV28 and TRBJ1-1): DVKVTQSSRYLVKRTGEKVFLECVQDMDHENMFWYRQDPGLGLRLIYFSYDVKMKEKGDIPEGYSVSREKKERFSLILESASTNQTSMYLCASSLSGDRHTEAFFGQGTRLTVV.

Regarding this clone: Other DNA sequences in the sample encode the same CDR3. V and J are TRBV30 and TRBJ2-7; D possibly corresponds to TRBD1 (6 bases). V was clipped by 0 bases and J by 3 bases, with 6 bases between them. This CDR3 is 12 amino acids long. Germline CDR1 and CDR2: GTSNPN and SVGIG (reference sequence). The CDR3 coding sequence is TGTGCCTGGAGTGTAGGGGGCTACGAGCAGTACTTC. Its protein product is CAWSVGGYEQYF.

The sample holds one count of this clone. The chain joins TRBV9 to TRBJ1-2, with 11 bases matching TRBD1. Germline-derived CDR1 and CDR2 are SGDLS and YYNGEE. V was pared by 2 bases and J by 4 bases, with 7 bases of the junction left unmatched. The length of the CDR3 is 16 residues. The CDR3: CASSVDRGPSIYGYTF. CDR3 in DNA: TGTGCCAGCAGCGTGGACAGGGGGCCCTCCATCTATGGCTACACCTTC.

This CDR3 reads CAISESMSGGTPQHF. The CDR3 DNA is TGTGCCATCAGTGAGTCGATGTCAGGGGGTACGCCCCAGCATTTT. The rearrangement uses TRBV10-3 and TRBJ1-5, with 7 bases aligning to TRBD1. With 0 bases clipped from V and 9 bases from J, the junction kept 8 bases outside the gene matches. This CDR3 has 15 amino acids. Germline assignment: CDR1 ENHRY and CDR2 SYGVKD.

V usage is TRBV7-6 and J usage is TRBJ2-2; D perhaps matches TRBD1 (5 bases). The CDR3 contains 14 residues. CDR1 is SGHVS, CDR2 FNYEAQ, per germline. V was trimmed by 6 bases and J by 0 bases, leaving 8 bases between them. CDR3 sequence (DNA): TGTGCCAGCAGGTCAGGGACGAACACCGGGGAGCTGTTTTTT. This sequence encodes CASRSGTNTGELFF. The whole variable domain, remainder taken from reference TRBV7-6 and TRBJ2-2, is GAGVSQSPRYKVTKRGQDVALRCDPISGHVSLYWYRQALGQGPEFLTYFNYEAQQDKSGLPNDRFSAERPEGSISTLTIQRTEQRDSAMYRCASRSGTNTGELFFGEGSRLTVL.

The rearrangement joins TRBV29-1 to TRBJ2-2; no clear D gene. The CDR3 runs to 11 residues. The germline CDR1 and CDR2 sequences are SQVTM and ANQGSEA. V lost 5 bases and J 6 bases, leaving 7 bases between the germline ends. As DNA, the CDR3 is TGCAGCGTTTACGGATCCGGGGAGCTGTTTTTT. Translation gives CSVYGSGELFF.

The V call is TRBV5-1, the J call TRBJ2-7, with D possibly TRBD1 on 6 matching bases. The J call may be in error: the DNA end matches TRBJ2-5 better. CDR3 length equals 16 residues. From germline, CDR1 is SGHRS and CDR2 YFSETQ. Here the CDR3 DNA reads TGCGCCAGCAGCTTGGCTATCAGGGGTGGCCAAGAGACCCAGTACTTC. It translates to CASSLAIRGGQETQYF.

This chain connects TRBV7-9 to TRBJ1-4; TRBD1 aligns across 8 bases. V lost 5 bases to trimming and J lost 7 bases; unmatched junction nucleotides: 6. There are 14 residues in the CDR3. Looked up from germline, CDR1 is SEHNR and CDR2 is FQNEAQ (reference sequence). This CDR3 is CASSETGAGEKLFF. CDR3 bases: TGTGCCAGCAGCGAGACAGGGGCGGGTGAAAAACTGTTTTTT.

The rearrangement uses TRBV7-9 and TRBJ2-7, with 9 bases lining up with TRBD1. V dropped 2 bases and J dropped 7; count of bases not matched to a gene: 12. Germline CDR1 and CDR2: SEHNR and FQNEAQ (reference sequence). This CDR3 is 16 amino acids long. In DNA, the CDR3 is TGTGCCAGCAGCTTAAGCTCGGGACAGGGTTTGGGAGAGCAGTACTTC. This codes for CASSLSSGQGLGEQYF.

The J gene is TRBJ1-5, the V gene TRBV6-1; 7 bases are shared with TRBD1. Per the germline V gene, CDR1 is MNHNS and CDR2 is SASEGT. The CDR3 sequence is 15 residues long. Unmatched junction bases numbered 7, after V lost 5 bases and J lost 3 bases. CDR3 protein: CASSPIGTVNQPQHF. As DNA, the CDR3 is TGTGCCAGCAGTCCCATCGGGACAGTCAATCAGCCCCAGCATTTT.

In its sample, this clone was seen once. V is TRBV10-3 and J is TRBJ2-7; D is unclear. The CDR3 totals 14 residues. V was clipped by 0 bases and J by 2 bases, with 8 bases between them. Germline CDR1 is ENHRY and CDR2 is SYGVKD. CDR3 protein: CAISESGKTYEQYF. The CDR3 bases are TGTGCCATCAGTGAGTCAGGCAAGACCTACGAGCAGTACTTC.

The CDR3 spells CASSQDQPEPYEQYF. CDR3 in DNA: TGCGCCAGCAGCCAAGATCAACCGGAGCCTTACGAGCAGTACTTC. V and J are TRBV4-1 and TRBJ2-7; no firm D call. Trimming pared 0 bases from V and 4 bases from J, leaving 13 bases between. There are 15 residues in the CDR3. Germline-derived CDR1 and CDR2 are MGHRA and YSYEKL.

The J gene is TRBJ2-2, the V gene TRBV29-1, with D possibly being TRBD1 or TRBD2 (5 bases each). CDR1 SQVTM and CDR2 ANQGSEA come from the germline V gene. The V and J ends lost 7 bases and 6 bases respectively, with 12 bases between them. The CDR3 is 12 amino acids. The CDR3 loop reads CSALLGAGELFF. The CDR3 DNA reads TGCAGCGCATTACTAGGGGCCGGGGAGCTGTTTTTT.

The genes are TRBV6-6 and TRBJ2-7; no clear D. The germline V and J ends were trimmed by 4 bases and 1 base, with 17 bases remaining between them. The CDR3 contains 16 residues. Germline CDR1 MNHNY, CDR2 SVGAGI (reference sequence). Here the CDR3 DNA reads TGTGCCAGCAGTTCATCCCCGTATCGGGCGTCCTACGAGCAGTACTTC. The encoded protein is CASSSSPYRASYEQYF.

The rearrangement links TRBV29-1 to TRBJ2-3; TRBD2 aligns across 8 bases. The CDR3 contains 15 residues. The germline V gene encodes CDR1 SQVTM and CDR2 ANQGSEA. J lost 0 bases, V lost 6 bases, and 8 bases had no gene match. For the CDR3, the DNA is TGCAGCGTGCAACTAGCGGATTTTAGCACAGATACGCAGTATTTT. This encodes CSVQLADFSTDTQYF.

The chain is built from TRBV6-5 and TRBJ2-1; D not certain. The CDR3 is 14 amino acids. CDR1 and CDR2 (germline): MNHEY, SVGAGI. V lost 6 bases and J 5 bases, leaving 14 bases between the germline ends. The CDR3 reads CASSPAAAHNEQFF. CDR3 DNA sequence: TGTGCCAGCAGCCCAGCTGCGGCCCACAATGAGCAGTTCTTC.

In nucleotides, the CDR3 is TGTGCCAGCAGCCCGGGCGGGACTAGCGGGACCATTAACACAGATACGCAGTATTTT. This sequence encodes CASSPGGTSGTINTDTQYF. The rearrangement links TRBV11-3 to TRBJ2-3; 13 bases agree with TRBD2. Germline CDR1 reads SGHNT; CDR2 reads YENEEA. This CDR3 contains 19 residues. The V and J ends lost 5 bases and 2 bases, in that order; junction bases with no gene match: 13.

This chain uses TRBV19 with TRBJ2-7; TRBD2 agrees at 10 bases. The V gene's germline CDR1 is LNHDA and CDR2 SQIVND (reference sequence). V shed 0 bases, J shed 5 bases, and the junction held 10 bases outside the gene matches. The CDR3 spans 17 residues. CDR3 residues: CASSIDPPGLARNEQYF. CDR3 nucleotides: TGTGCCAGTAGTATAGACCCTCCGGGACTAGCGAGGAACGAGCAGTACTTC.

This chain joins TRBV29-1 and TRBJ2-2; D unclear. This CDR3 contains 12 residues. V gave up 6 bases and J gave up 6 bases, with 11 bases separating them. Germline V gives CDR1 SQVTM, CDR2 ANQGSEA. The CDR3 spells CSVNSFAGELFF. CDR3 DNA sequence: TGCAGCGTAAACTCTTTCGCCGGGGAGCTGTTTTTT.